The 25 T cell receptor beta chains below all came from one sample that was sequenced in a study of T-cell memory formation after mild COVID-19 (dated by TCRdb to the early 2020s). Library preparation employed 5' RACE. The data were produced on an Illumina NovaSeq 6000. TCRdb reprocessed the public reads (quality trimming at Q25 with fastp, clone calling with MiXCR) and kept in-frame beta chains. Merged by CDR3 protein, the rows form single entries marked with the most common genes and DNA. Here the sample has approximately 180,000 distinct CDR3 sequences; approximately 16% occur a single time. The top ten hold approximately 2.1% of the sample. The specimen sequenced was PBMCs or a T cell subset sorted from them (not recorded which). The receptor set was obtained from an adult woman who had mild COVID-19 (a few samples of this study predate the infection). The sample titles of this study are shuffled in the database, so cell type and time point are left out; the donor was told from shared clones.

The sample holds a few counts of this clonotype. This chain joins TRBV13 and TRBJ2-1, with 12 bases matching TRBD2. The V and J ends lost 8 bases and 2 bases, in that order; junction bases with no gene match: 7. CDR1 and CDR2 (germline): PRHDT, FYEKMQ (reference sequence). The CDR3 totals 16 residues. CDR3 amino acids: CASGRLAGATYNEQFF. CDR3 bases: TGTGCCAGCGGACGACTAGCGGGGGCCACCTACAATGAGCAGTTCTTC.

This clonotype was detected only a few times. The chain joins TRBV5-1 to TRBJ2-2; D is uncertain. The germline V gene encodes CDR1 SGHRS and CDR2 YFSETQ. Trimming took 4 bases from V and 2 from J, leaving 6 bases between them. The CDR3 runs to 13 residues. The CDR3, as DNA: TGCGCCAGCAGCCTACCCAACACCGGGGAGCTGTTTTTT. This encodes CASSLPNTGELFF.

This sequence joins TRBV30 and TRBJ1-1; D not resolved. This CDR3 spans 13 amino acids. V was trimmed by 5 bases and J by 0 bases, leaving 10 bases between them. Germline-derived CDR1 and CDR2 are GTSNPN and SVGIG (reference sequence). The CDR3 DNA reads TGTGCCTGGCGGCGGCTAATGAACACTGAAGCTTTCTTT. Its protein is CAWRRLMNTEAFF.

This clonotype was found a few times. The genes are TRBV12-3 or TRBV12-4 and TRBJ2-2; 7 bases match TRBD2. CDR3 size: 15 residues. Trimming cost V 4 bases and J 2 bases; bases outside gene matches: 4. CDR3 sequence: CASSSTGGNTGELFF. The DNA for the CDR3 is TGTGCCAGCAGTTCTACGGGAGGTAACACCGGGGAGCTGTTTTTT.

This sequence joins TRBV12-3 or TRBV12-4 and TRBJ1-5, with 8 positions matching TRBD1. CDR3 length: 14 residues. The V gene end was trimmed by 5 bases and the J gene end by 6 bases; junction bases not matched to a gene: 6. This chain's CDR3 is CASSVQGVRQPQHF. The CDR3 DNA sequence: TGTGCCAGCAGTGTACAGGGGGTCCGTCAGCCCCAGCATTTT.

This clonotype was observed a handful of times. The CDR3 coding sequence is TGTGCCAGCGATGAGGCCTCAGTGGAACCCTGTGGCTACACCTTC. It is translated as CASDEASVEPCGYTF. V gene TRBV9 combines with J gene TRBJ1-2; D uncertain. The V and J ends lost 7 bases and 7 bases respectively, with 23 bases between them. Germline V gives CDR1 SGDLS, CDR2 YYNGEE. This CDR3 spans 15 amino acids.

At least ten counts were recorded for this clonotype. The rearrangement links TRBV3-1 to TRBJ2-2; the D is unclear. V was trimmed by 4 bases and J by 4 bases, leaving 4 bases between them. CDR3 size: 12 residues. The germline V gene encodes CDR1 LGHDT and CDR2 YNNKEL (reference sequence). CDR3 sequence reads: CASSLTTGELFF. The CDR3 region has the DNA TGTGCCAGCAGCCTGACCACCGGGGAGCTGTTTTTT.

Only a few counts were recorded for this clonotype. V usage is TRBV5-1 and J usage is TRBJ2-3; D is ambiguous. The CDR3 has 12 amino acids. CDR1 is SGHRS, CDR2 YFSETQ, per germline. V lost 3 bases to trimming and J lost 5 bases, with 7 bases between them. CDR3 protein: CASSSRRDTQYF. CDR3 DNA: TGCGCCAGCAGCTCGCGTCGAGATACGCAGTATTTT.

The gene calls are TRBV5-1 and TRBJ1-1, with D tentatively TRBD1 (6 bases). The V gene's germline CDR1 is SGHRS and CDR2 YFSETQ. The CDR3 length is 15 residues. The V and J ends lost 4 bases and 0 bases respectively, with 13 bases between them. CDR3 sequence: CASSRRTAMNTEAFF. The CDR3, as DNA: TGCGCCAGCAGCCGGCGGACAGCAATGAACACTGAAGCTTTCTTT.

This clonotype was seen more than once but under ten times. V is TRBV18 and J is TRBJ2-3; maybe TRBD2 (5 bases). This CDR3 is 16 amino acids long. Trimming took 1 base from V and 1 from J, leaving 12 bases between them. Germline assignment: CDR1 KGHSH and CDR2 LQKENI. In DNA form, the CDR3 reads TGTGCCAGCTCACCACTGGGAGAAGGTGGCACAGATACGCAGTATTTT. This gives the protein CASSPLGEGGTDTQYF.

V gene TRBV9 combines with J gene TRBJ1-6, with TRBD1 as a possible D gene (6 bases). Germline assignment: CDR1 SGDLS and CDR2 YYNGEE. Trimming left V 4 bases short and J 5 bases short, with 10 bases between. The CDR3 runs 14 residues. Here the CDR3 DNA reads TGTGCCAGCAGCTCCACAGGGAATAATTCACCCCTCCACTTT. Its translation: CASSSTGNNSPLHF.

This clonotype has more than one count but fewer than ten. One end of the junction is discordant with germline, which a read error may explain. The CDR3 nucleotides are TGTGCCAGCAGCCTAACATCGGCTTCACCCCTCCACTTT. Amino acids: CASSLTSASPLHF. The chain links TRBV7-3 to TRBJ1-6, with no clear D. The length of the CDR3 is 13 residues. CDR1 and CDR2 from the germline V gene are SGHTA and FQGTGA.

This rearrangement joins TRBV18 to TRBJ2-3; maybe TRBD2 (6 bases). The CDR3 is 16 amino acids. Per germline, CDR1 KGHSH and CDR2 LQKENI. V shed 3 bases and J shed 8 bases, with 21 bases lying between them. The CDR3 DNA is TGTGCCAGCTCACCCGACACAGTTGCGGGAATCACTACGCAGTATTTT. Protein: CASSPDTVAGITTQYF.

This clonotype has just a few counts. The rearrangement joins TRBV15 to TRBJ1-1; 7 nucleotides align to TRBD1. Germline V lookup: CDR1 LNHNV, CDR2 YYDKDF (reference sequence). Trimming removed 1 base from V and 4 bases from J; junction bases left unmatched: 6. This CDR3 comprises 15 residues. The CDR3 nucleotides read TGTGCCACCAGCAGAGTGTCAGGGGGGGGCACTGAAGCTTTCTTT. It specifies CATSRVSGGGTEAFF.

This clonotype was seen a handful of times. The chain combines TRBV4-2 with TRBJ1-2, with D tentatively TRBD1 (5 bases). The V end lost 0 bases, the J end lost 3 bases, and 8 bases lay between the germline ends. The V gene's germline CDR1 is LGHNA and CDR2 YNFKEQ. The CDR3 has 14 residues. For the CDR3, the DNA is TGTGCCAGCAGCCAAGATTGGGGGGACTATGGCTACACCTTC. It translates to CASSQDWGDYGYTF.

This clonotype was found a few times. Written as DNA, the CDR3 is TGTGCCAGCAGCAACGGGGGGACAGCGAACACCGGGGAGCTGTTTTTT. This codes for CASSNGGTANTGELFF. This chain links TRBV6-5 with TRBJ2-2; D possibly uses TRBD1 or TRBD2 (7 bases each). Trimming left V 6 bases short and J 0 bases short, with 14 bases between. The germline V gene encodes CDR1 MNHEY and CDR2 SVGAGI. The CDR3 has 16 amino acids.

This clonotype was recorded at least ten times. The CDR3 coding sequence is TGTGCCAGCAGCCCAAGCGGGAGTCTCCGGAATGAGCAGTTCTTC. Its protein product is CASSPSGSLRNEQFF. The chain has TRBV7-2 and TRBJ2-1; 8 nucleotides line up with TRBD2. CDR3 length equals 15 residues. J gave up 7 bases and V 5 bases, and 10 bases lay outside the gene matches. The V gene's germline CDR1 is SGHTA and CDR2 FQGNSA.

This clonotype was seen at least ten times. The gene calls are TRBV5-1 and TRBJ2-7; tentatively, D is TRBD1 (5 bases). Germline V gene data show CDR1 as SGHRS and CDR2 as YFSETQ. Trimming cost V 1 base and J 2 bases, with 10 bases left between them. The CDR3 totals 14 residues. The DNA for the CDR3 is TGCGCCAGCAGCTTGCTGGACATGGCCTACGAGCAGTACTTC. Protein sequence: CASSLLDMAYEQYF.

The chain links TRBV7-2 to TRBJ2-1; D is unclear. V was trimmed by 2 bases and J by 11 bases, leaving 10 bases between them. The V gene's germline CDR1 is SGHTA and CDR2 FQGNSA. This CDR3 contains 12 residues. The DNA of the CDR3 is TGTGCCAGCAGCTTACTTCAGCCCCAGCAGTTCTTC. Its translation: CASSLLQPQQFF.

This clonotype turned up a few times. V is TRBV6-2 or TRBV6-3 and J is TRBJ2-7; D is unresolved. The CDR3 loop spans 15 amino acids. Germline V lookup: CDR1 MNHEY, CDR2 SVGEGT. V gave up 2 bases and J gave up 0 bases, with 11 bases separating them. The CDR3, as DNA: TGTGCCAGCAGTTACGCAGCTTCGGGCTCCTACGAGCAGTACTTC. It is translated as CASSYAASGSYEQYF.

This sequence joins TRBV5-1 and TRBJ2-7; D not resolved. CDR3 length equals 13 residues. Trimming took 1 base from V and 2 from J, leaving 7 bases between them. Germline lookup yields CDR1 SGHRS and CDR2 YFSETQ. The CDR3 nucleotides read TGCGCCAGCAGCTTGAGCAAAACCTACGAGCAGTACTTC. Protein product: CASSLSKTYEQYF.

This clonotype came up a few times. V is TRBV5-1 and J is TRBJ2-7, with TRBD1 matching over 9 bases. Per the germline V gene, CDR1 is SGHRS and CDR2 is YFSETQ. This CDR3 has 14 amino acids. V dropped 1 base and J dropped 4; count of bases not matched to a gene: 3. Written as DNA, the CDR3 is TGCGCCAGCAGCTTGACAGGGGGCGAGTACGAGCAGTACTTC. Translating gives CASSLTGGEYEQYF. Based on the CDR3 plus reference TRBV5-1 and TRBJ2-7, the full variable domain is KAGVTQTPRYLIKTRGQQVTLSCSPISGHRSVSWYQQTPGQGLQFLFEYFSETQRNKGNFPGRFSGRQFSNSRSEMNVSTLELGDSALYLCASSLTGGEYEQYFGPGTRLTVT.

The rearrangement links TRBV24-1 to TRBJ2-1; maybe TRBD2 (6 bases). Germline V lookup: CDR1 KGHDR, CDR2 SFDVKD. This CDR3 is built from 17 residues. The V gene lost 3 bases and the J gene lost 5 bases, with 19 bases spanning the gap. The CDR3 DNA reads TGTGCCACCAGTGATGGGGGACTGGTAGCGGTAAACAATGAGCAGTTCTTC. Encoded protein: CATSDGGLVAVNNEQFF.

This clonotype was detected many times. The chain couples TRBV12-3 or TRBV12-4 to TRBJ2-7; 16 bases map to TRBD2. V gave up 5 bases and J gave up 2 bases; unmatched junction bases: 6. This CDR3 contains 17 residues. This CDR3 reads CASSGGLAGGGTYEQYF. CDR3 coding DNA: TGTGCCAGCAGTGGGGGACTAGCGGGAGGGGGAACCTACGAGCAGTACTTC.

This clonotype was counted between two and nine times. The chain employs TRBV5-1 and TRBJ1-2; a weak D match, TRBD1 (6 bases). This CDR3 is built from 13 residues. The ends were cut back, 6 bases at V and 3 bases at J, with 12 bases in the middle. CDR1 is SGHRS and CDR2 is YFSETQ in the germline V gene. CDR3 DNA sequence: TGCGCCAGCACCCTGACAGGCTACTATGGCTACACCTTC. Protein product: CASTLTGYYGYTF. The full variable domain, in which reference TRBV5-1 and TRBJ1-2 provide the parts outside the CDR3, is KAGVTQTPRYLIKTRGQQVTLSCSPISGHRSVSWYQQTPGQGLQFLFEYFSETQRNKGNFPGRFSGRQFSNSRSEMNVSTLELGDSALYLCASTLTGYYGYTFGSGTRLTVV.